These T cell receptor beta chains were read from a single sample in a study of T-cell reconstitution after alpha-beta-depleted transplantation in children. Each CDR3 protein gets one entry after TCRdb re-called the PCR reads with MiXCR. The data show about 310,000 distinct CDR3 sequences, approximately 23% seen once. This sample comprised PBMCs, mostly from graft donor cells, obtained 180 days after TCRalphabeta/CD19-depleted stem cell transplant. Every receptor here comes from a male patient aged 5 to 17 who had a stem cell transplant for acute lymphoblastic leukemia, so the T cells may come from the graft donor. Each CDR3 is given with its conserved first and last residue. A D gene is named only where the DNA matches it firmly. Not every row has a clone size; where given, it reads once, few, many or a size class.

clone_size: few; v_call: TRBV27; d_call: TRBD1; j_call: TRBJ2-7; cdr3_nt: TGTGCCAGCAGTCTACACGGGACAGACTCCTACGAGCAGTACTTC; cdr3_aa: CASSLHGTDSYEQYF
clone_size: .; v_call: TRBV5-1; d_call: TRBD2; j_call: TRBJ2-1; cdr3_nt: TGCGCCAGCAGCAGGGGACTAGAGTCCAATGAGCAGTTCTTC; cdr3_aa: CASSRGLESNEQFF
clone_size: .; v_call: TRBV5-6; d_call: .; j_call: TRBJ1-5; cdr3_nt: TGTGCCAGCAGCTTGGCAGGAGACGGGGCGTTTCAGCCCCAGCATTTT; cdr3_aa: CASSLAGDGAFQPQHF
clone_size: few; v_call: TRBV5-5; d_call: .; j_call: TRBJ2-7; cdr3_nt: TGTGCCAGCAGCTTGGTTGGGTCCTCCTTGGCCTACGAGCAGTACTTC; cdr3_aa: CASSLVGSSLAYEQYF
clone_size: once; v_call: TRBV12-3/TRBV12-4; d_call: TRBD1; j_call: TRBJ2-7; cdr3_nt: TGTGCCAGCAGTTTAGTACAGGGGGGCTACGAGCAGTACTTC; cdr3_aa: CASSLVQGGYEQYF
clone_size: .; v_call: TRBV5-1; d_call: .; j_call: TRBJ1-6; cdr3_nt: TGCGCCAGCAGCTTGGCAGCGAGTGAGAATAATTCACCCCTCCACTTT; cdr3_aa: CASSLAASENNSPLHF
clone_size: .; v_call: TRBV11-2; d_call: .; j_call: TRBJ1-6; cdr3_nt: TGTGCCAGCAGCCCCCTTTGGGGCTCACCCCTCCACTTT; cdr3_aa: CASSPLWGSPLHF
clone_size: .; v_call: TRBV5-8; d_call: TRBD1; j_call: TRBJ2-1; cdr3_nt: TGTGCCAGCAGCTTAAGGACTGCAGGGGGTTTC; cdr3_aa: CASSLRTAGGF
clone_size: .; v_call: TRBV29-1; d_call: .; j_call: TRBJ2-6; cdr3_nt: TGCAGCGCATCGCAGGCTTCTGGGGCCAACGTCCTGACTTTC; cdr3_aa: CSASQASGANVLTF
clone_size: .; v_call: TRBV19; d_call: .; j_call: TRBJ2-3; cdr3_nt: TGTGCCAGTAGTATCGGAGGACCCCACACAGATACGCAGTATTTT; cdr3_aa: CASSIGGPHTDTQYF
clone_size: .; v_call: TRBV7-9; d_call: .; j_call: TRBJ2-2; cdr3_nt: TGTGCCAGCAGCTTAGCGGTTAACACCGGGGAGCTGTTTTTT; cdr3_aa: CASSLAVNTGELFF
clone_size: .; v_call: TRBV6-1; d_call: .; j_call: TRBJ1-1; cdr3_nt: TGTGCCAGCAGTGCCAAGAGATACACTGAAGCTTTCTTT; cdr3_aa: CASSAKRYTEAFF
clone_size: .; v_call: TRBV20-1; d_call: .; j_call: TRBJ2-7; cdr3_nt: TGCAGTGCTAGACTAGGAGGGGAGCAGTACTTC; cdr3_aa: CSARLGGEQYF
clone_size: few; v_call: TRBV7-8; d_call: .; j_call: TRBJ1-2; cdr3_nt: TGTGCCAGCGGTCCTCGGCGAGGCTATGGCTACACCTTC; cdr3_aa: CASGPRRGYGYTF
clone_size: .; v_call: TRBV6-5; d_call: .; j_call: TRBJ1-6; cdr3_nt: TGTGCCAGCAGTTACTTTCGGCAGGGAGGTAATTCACCCCTCCACTTT; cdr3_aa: CASSYFRQGGNSPLHF
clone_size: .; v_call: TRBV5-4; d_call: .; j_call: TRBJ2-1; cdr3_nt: TGTGCCAGCAGCTTGTGGGTAGCGGCCTACAATGAGCAGTTCTTC; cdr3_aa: CASSLWVAAYNEQFF
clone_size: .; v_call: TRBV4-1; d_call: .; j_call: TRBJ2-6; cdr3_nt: TGCGCCAGCAGCTCAGGATCTGGGGCCAACGTCCAGACTTTC; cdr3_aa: CASSSGSGANVQTF
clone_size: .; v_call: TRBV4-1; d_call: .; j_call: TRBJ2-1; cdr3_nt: TGCGCCAGCAGCCAAGATGGGGCAACACATTACTATGAGCAGTTCTTC; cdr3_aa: CASSQDGATHYYEQFF
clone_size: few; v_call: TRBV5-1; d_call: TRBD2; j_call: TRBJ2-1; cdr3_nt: TGCGCCAGCAGCCTGGGGACTAGAGGCGAGCAGGAGCAGTTCTTC; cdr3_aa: CASSLGTRGEQEQFF
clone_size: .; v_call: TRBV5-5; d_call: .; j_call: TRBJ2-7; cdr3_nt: TGTGCCAGCAGCTTCGGGAGAGGGGCCTACGAGCAGTACTTC; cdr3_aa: CASSFGRGAYEQYF
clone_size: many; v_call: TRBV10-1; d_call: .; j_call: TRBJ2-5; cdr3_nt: TGCGCCAGCAGTGAGTTCCGGGGAAATCAAGAGACCCAGTACTTC; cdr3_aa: CASSEFRGNQETQYF
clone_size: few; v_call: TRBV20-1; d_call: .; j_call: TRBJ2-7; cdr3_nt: TGCAGTGCTCCGAAACTAGCCTCCTACGAGCAGTACTTC; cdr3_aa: CSAPKLASYEQYF
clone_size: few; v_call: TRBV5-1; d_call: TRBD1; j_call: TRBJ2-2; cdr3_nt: TGCGCCAGCAGCTGGGACAGAGCCACCGGGGAGCTGTTTTTT; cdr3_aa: CASSWDRATGELFF
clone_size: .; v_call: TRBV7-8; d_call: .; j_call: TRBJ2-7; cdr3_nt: TGTGCCAGCAGCTTAATAGTATCCTACGAGCAGTACTTC; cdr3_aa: CASSLIVSYEQYF
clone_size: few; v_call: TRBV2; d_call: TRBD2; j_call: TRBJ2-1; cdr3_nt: TGTGCCAGCAGGTTGGGGGAGGGCTCCTACAATGAGCAGTTCTTC; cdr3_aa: CASRLGEGSYNEQFF
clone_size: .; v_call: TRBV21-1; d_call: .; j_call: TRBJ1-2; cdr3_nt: TGTGCCAGCAGCAAAGCGCTGAGGGAGACAGACTCTAAATATGGCTACACCTTC; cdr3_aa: CASSKALRETDSKYGYTF
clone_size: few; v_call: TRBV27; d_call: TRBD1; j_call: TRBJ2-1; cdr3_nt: TGTGCCAGCACCACCGGGACAGGGCCCTACAATGAGCAGTTCTTC; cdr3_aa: CASTTGTGPYNEQFF
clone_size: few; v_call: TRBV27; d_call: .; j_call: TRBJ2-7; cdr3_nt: TGTGCCAGCAGTTCCCGCCTCCCGACCTACGAGCAGTACTTC; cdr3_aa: CASSSRLPTYEQYF
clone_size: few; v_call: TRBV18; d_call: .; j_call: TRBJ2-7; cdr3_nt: TGTGCCAGCTCACCGCAATACGAGCAGTACTTC; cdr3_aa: CASSPQYEQYF
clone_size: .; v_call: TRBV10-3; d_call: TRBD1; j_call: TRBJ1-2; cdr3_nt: TGTGCCATCAGCGGACAGGCCCACTATGGCTACACCTTC; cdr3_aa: CAISGQAHYGYTF
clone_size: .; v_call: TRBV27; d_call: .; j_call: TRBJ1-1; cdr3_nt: TGTGCCAGCAGTTTATACTATGGGGACACTGAAGCTTTCTTT; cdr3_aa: CASSLYYGDTEAFF
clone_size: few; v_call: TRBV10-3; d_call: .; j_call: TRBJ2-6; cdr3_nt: TGTGCCATCAGCACCAGTGGGGCTGGGGCCAACGTCCTGACTTTC; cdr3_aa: CAISTSGAGANVLTF
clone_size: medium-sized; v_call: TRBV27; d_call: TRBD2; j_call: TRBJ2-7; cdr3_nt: TGTGCCAGCAGTTTAGTCCGGGGACTAGACTACGAGCAGTACTTC; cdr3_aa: CASSLVRGLDYEQYF
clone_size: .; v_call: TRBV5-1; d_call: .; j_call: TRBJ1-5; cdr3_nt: TGCGCCAGCAGCTTGGAGGGTAGGGTCGAACAGCCCCAGCATTTT; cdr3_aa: CASSLEGRVEQPQHF
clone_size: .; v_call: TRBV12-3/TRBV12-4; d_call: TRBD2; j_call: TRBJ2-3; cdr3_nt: TGTGCCAGCAGTTTAGCTGAGCGGGAGAGTACAGATACGCAGTATTTT; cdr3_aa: CASSLAERESTDTQYF
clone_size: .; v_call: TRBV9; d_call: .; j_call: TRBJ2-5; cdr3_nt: TGTTCCAGCAGCGTAGCCCTCCCAGGGTTAGGAGAGACCCAGTACTTC; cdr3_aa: CSSSVALPGLGETQYF
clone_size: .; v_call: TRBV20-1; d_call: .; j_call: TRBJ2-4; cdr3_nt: TGCAGTGCCATCGCGGTAAACGGGCCCAAAAACATTCAGTACTTC; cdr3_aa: CSAIAVNGPKNIQYF
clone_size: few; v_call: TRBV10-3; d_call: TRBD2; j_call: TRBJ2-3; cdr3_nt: TGTGCCATCAGTGAGTCAAAGGATCGAGCGGGAAGGGGCCAGTATACGCAGTATTTT; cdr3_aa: CAISESKDRAGRGQYTQYF
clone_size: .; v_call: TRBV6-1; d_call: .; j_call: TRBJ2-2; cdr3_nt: TGTGCCAGCAGTGAAGCTCCGCAGGGAGTATGGAACGGGGAGCTGTTTTTT; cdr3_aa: CASSEAPQGVWNGELFF
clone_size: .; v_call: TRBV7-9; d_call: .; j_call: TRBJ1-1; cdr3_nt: TGTGCCAGCAGCTTACCAGTCGCCACTGAAGCTTTCTTT; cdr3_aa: CASSLPVATEAFF
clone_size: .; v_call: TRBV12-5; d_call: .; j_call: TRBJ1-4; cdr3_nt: TGTGCTAGTGGTTTGGTGGGGGAGTTGGTAGAACTGTTTTTT; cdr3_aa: CASGLVGELVELFF
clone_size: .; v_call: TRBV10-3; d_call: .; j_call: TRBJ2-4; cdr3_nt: TGTGCCATCAGTGATCCCGGGACCGGGAAAAACATTCAGTACTTC; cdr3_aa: CAISDPGTGKNIQYF
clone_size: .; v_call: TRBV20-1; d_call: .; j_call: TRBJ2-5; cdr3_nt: TGCAGTGCAAGGACTATGGGAAAGACCCAGTACTTC; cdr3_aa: CSARTMGKTQYF
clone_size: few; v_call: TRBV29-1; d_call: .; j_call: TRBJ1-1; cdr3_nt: TGCAGCCCGCTTCGACCGATGAACACTGAAGCTTTCTTT; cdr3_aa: CSPLRPMNTEAFF
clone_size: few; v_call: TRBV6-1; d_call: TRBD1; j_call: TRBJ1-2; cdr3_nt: TGTGCCAGCAGCCTTGGCAGGGGGTTGCATGGCTACACCTTC; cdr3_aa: CASSLGRGLHGYTF
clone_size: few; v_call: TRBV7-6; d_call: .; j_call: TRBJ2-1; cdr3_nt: TGTGCCAGCAGCTTTCTACGGCCGGGGGCAAGGAATGAGCAGTTCTTC; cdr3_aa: CASSFLRPGARNEQFF
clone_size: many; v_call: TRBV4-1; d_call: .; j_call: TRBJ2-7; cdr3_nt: TGCGCCAGCAGCCAGACGGCGCGGTCCTCCTACGAGCAGTACTTC; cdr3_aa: CASSQTARSSYEQYF
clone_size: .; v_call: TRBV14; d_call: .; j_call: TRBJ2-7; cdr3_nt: TGTGCCAGCAGCAGGGGAAACTCCTACGAGCAGTACTTC; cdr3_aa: CASSRGNSYEQYF
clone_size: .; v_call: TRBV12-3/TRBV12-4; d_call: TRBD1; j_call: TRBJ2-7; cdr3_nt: TGTGCCAGCAGTCGGCCCGACAGGGGTGGTTATGAGCAGTACTTC; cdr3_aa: CASSRPDRGGYEQYF
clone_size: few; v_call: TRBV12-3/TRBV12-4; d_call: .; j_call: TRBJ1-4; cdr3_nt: TGTGCCAGCAGTAGACTACAGGCCCTCGGTGAAAAACTGTTTTTT; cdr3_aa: CASSRLQALGEKLFF